This T cell receptor beta chain was obtained from a study of T cell responses to AZD1222 COVID-19 vaccine. Profiling relied on immunoSEQ multiplex PCR, and the TCRdb table lists in-frame clones only, not all of them. The sample carries about 35,000 clones, 85% to 90% recorded once. The sample holds a few counts of this clone. The antigen remains unidentified. Overall study findings and caveats: When two AZD1222 doses had been given, Spike-specific TCR breadth and depth rose. Dominant at 160-218 and 743-854, vaccine-associated CD4 TCRs also spanned spike.

Analyses pooled second doses at about 4 or about 12 weeks. V was pared by 4 bases and J by 5 bases, with 7 bases of the junction left unmatched. CDR1 LGHDT and CDR2 YNNKEL come from the germline V gene (reference sequence). The CDR3 is 14 amino acids. The receptor was isolated from an adult who received the AZD1222 COVID-19 vaccine. The genes are TRBV3-1 (or the pseudogene TRBV3-2) and TRBJ1-2; TRBD1 aligns across 7 bases. Sequences were derived from peripheral blood, sampled 28 days after the second AZD1222 dose. The CDR3 bases are TGTGCCAGCAGCCCGTCACAGGGGAGGTATGGCTACACCTTC. This translates into CASSPSQGRYGYTF.